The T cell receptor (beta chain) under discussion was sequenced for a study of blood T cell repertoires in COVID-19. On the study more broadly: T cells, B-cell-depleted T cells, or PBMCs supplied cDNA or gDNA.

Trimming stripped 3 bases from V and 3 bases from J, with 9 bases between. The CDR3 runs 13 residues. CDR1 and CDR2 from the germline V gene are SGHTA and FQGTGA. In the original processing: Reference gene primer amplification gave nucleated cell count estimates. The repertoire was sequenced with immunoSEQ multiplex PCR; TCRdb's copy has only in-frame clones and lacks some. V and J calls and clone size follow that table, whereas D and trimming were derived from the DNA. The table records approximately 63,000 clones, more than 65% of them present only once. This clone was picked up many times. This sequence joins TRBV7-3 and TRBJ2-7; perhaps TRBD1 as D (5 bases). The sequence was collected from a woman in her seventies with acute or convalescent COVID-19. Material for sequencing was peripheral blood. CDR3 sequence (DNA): TGTGCCAGCAGCTTCACAGGTGGCTACGAGCAGTACTTC. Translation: CASSFTGGYEQYF.